These 17 T cell receptor beta chains were sequenced from one sample in a study of CD4 T cells in relation to SARS-CoV-2 and coronaviruses. No antigen is known for these receptors. Data came from immunoSEQ multiplex PCR; TCRdb stores just in-frame clones and leaves some out. Of some 16,000 clones listed, 80% to 85% are singletons. Before the COVID-19 pandemic, during about 2011-2019, CD4+ T cells were taken from unexposed donors. The cells were cultured for approximately 10 days before CD4+ T cells were isolated. Sample: CD4+ T cells from PBMCs, cultured in vitro. These receptor sequences come from a human donor in good health.

V usage is TRBV2 and J usage is TRBJ1-1, with D perhaps TRBD1 (5 bases). The CDR3 spans 15 residues. V was trimmed by 8 bases and J by 3 bases, leaving 19 bases between them. Germline loops: CDR1 SNHLY, CDR2 FYNNEI. CDR3 nucleotides: TGTGCCAGCCGGGGGGACCGATCCTGGGACACTGAAGCTTTCTTT. Its protein product is CASRGDRSWDTEAFF.

In this sample, this clone turned up once. The rearrangement links TRBV19 to TRBJ2-3, with 7 bases aligning to TRBD1. Germline assignment: CDR1 LNHDA and CDR2 SQIVND (reference sequence). This CDR3 has 14 residues. V was pared by 3 bases and J by 6 bases, with 6 bases of the junction left unmatched. The CDR3 sequence is CASSMKDRRDTQYF. The DNA of the CDR3 is TGTGCCAGTAGTATGAAGGACAGGAGGGATACGCAGTATTTT.

J is TRBJ1-4 and V is TRBV30; TRBD1 matches 8 bases. The CDR3 contains 15 residues. J lost 7 bases, V lost 2 bases, and 9 bases had no gene match. CDR1 and CDR2 from the germline V gene are GTSNPN and SVGIG (reference sequence). The CDR3 DNA is TGTGCCTGGAGTCACCGGACAGGGAGGGGTGAAAAACTGTTTTTT. Protein: CAWSHRTGRGEKLFF. Combining the CDR3 with reference TRBV30 and TRBJ1-4 gives the whole variable domain SQTIHQWPATLVQPVGSPLSLECTVEGTSNPNLYWYRQAAGRGLQLLFYSVGIGQISSEVPQNLSASRPQDRQFILSSKKLLLSDSGFYLCAWSHRTGRGEKLFFGSGTQLSVL.

This clone was counted between two and nine times. This chain connects TRBV5-4 to TRBJ2-3; 8 nucleotides match TRBD2. CDR1 SGHNT and CDR2 YYREEE come from the germline V gene (reference sequence). CDR3 length: 16 residues. V was clipped by 0 bases and J by 0 bases; unmatched bases: 3. CDR3: CASSLVLAGSTDTQYF. Here the CDR3 DNA reads TGTGCCAGCAGCTTGGTCCTAGCGGGTAGCACAGATACGCAGTATTTT.

CDR3 sequence reads: CAIAGGDIYGYTF. CDR3 sequence (DNA): TGTGCCATCGCGGGCGGAGACATCTATGGCTACACCTTC. This chain links TRBV10-3 with TRBJ1-2; no reliable D call. V was shortened by 8 bases and J by 4 bases, with 14 bases between the two germline ends. Germline CDR1 ENHRY, CDR2 SYGVKD. The CDR3 is 13 amino acids.

The V call is TRBV15, the J call TRBJ2-1; 10 bases are a match to TRBD2. The germline CDR1 and CDR2 sequences are LNHNV and YYDKDF (reference sequence). The CDR3 sequence is 20 residues long. The J segment lost 4 bases and the V segment lost 2 bases, leaving 17 bases of the junction unmatched. The CDR3 loop is CATSRFSLRTSGNTYNEQFF. The CDR3 bases are TGTGCCACCAGCAGATTTTCATTAAGGACTAGCGGAAATACTTACAATGAGCAGTTCTTC. The full variable domain, completed using reference TRBV15 and TRBJ2-1, is DAMVIQNPRYQVTQFGKPVTLSCSQTLNHNVMYWYQQKSSQAPKLLFHYYDKDFNNEADTPDNFQSRRPNTSFCFLDIRSPGLGDTAMYLCATSRFSLRTSGNTYNEQFFGPGTRLTVL.

The V and J genes are TRBV19 and TRBJ1-1; D gene uncertain. Trimming removed 8 bases at V and 11 bases at J, with 12 bases between. CDR3 length equals 10 residues. Germline V gene lookup returns CDR1 LNHDA and CDR2 SQIVND (reference sequence). This CDR3 reads CASGLALAFF. In nucleotides, the CDR3 is TGTGCCAGTGGTTTGGCTCTTGCTTTCTTT.

This clone showed up just once. The chain uses TRBV10-1 and TRBJ2-3; D unresolved. Trimming pared 3 bases from V and 5 bases from J, leaving 3 bases between. The length of the CDR3 is 11 residues. CDR1 and CDR2 (germline): WNHNN, SYGVQD (reference sequence). CDR3 DNA: TGCGCCAGCAGTGACGAAGATACGCAGTATTTT. Translation gives CASSDEDTQYF.

This clone was picked up one time. The chain's CDR3 is CASSRNLGLSGANVLTF. The CDR3 DNA reads as TGTGCCAGCAGCCGCAACCTGGGATTATCTGGGGCCAACGTCCTGACTTTC. The rearrangement links TRBV6-2 or TRBV6-3 to TRBJ2-6, with D unclear. The ends were cut back, 6 bases at V and 1 base at J, with 16 bases in the middle. Germline CDR1 MNHEY, CDR2 SVGEGT. The CDR3 spans 17 residues.

The chain carries TRBV3-1 (or the pseudogene TRBV3-2) and TRBJ1-2; 7 positions match TRBD1. With V trimmed by 4 bases and J by 4 bases, 6 bases remained unmatched. In germline, CDR1 is LGHDT, CDR2 YNNKEL (reference sequence). The CDR3 spans 14 residues. CDR3 in amino acids: CASSPTGQSYGYTF. The CDR3 nucleotides are TGTGCCAGCAGCCCTACGGGACAGAGCTATGGCTACACCTTC.

This chain joins TRBV19 and TRBJ2-7, with 9 bases that match TRBD2. CDR1 and CDR2 (germline): LNHDA, SQIVND (reference sequence). CDR3 length: 15 residues. V was clipped by 5 bases and J by 2 bases; unmatched bases: 7. CDR3 in DNA: TGTGCCAGTAGTGTAATAGCGGGAGTAGCCTACGAGCAGTACTTC. Translated: CASSVIAGVAYEQYF.

This chain connects TRBV5-6 to TRBJ1-4; tentative D call: TRBD1 (5 bases). V lost 3 bases, J lost 4 bases, and 16 bases lay in between. The CDR3 runs 16 residues. The V gene's germline CDR1 is SGHDT and CDR2 YYEEEE. The CDR3 DNA follows: TGTGCCAGCAGCTCAGGGAAGTGGGGGTTTAATGAAAAACTGTTTTTT. It translates to CASSSGKWGFNEKLFF.

V and J are TRBV10-2 and TRBJ2-2; 10 nucleotides match TRBD1. The CDR3 contains 14 residues. The ends lost 6 bases at V and 4 bases at J; junction bases unmatched: 2. Germline CDR1 reads WSHSY; CDR2 reads SAAADI. The CDR3 protein is CASRTGGITGELFF. The CDR3 DNA follows: TGCGCCAGCAGGACAGGGGGCATCACCGGGGAGCTGTTTTTT.

The chain links TRBV18 to TRBJ2-2; D is possibly TRBD1 or TRBD2 (5 bases each). CDR1 KGHSH and CDR2 LQKENI come from the germline V gene. This CDR3 spans 18 amino acids. V lost 3 bases to trimming and J lost 6 bases, with 23 bases between them. The CDR3: CASSPQEQGPGIAGELFF. The CDR3 nucleotides are TGTGCCAGCTCACCTCAAGAGCAGGGACCAGGGATCGCCGGGGAGCTGTTTTTT.

The chain is built from TRBV21-1 and TRBJ1-2; the table assigns TRBD1, which was not confirmed against the DNA. TRBV21-1 is termed a pseudogene. The CDR3 is 15 amino acids. The CDR3: CASSTRRQGAVGYTF. Written as DNA, the CDR3 is TGTGCCAGCAGCACCCGCCGACAGGGGGCGGTAGGCTACACCTTC.

This clone was picked up a small number of times. V usage is TRBV6-5 and J usage is TRBJ1-1; TRBD1 aligns across 8 bases. Looked up from germline, CDR1 is MNHEY and CDR2 is SVGAGI. The trim removed 6 bases at V and 5 bases at J, leaving 11 bases unmatched. CDR3 length: 15 amino acids. The CDR3 here is CASSDRGQGLTEAFF. DNA for the CDR3: TGTGCCAGCAGCGACAGAGGACAGGGTCTGACTGAAGCTTTCTTT.

The chain couples TRBV13 to TRBJ1-3; no clear D. The CDR3 totals 15 residues. V lost 5 bases to trimming and J lost 8 bases, with 19 bases between them. Germline loops: CDR1 PRHDT, CDR2 FYEKMQ (reference sequence). This CDR3 is CASSHPRELGHTIYF. DNA of the CDR3: TGTGCCAGCAGCCACCCGAGGGAGTTGGGTCACACCATATATTTT.